This record covers a single T cell receptor beta chain. What this receptor recognizes is not known. No much larger clone is present one base from it, and per-base qualities are unavailable. Library preparation was by 5' RACE. The reads were generated on an Illumina HiSeq 2500. A second PCR of 7 to 11 cycles was performed with a sample-barcoded 5' primer and a J-beta primer mix. A template-switch 5' adaptor carrying 12 random nucleotides introduced a unique molecular identifier onto each TCR beta cDNA molecule. At least 3 million CDR3-containing paired-end reads were obtained from each sample. All of the RNA was converted into first-strand cDNA using the Mint cDNA synthesis kit, with a TRBC-specific oligonucleotide serving as the primer. Following uracil-DNA glycosylase treatment, a first 18-cycle PCR with universal primers M1SS and BC2_uni_R was performed on all cDNA. The authors processed their data as follows. Normalization of each sample was performed by random selection of 1 million high-quality reads, each carrying a distinct molecular identifier. Reads sharing molecular identifiers were discarded rather than binned into consensus sequences. CDR3 identification, clonotype clustering and error correction used MiTCR with a Q25 quality threshold and the strictest error-elimination algorithm. A nonparametric unseen species model with Euler transformation was used to estimate a lower bound on total TCR beta diversity. TCRdb cleaned the public reads at Q25 with fastp, built clones with MiXCR and kept in-frame beta chains. Every distinct CDR3 protein forms one entry, paired with its most common genes and DNA. The V and J calls were determined by TCRdb, not by the authors. Across this sample there are roughly 1,300,000 distinct CDR3 sequences, with around 55% seen only once. The top ten clones comprise approximately 7% of the sample.

The donors were 40 or so Caucasian individuals from Russia, aged roughly 6 to 95 years, who were systemically healthy. Each donor gave roughly 11 milliliters of peripheral blood, drawn into EDTA-treated Vacutainer tubes. Ficoll-Paque density-gradient centrifugation was used to isolate PBMCs, with at least 6.5 million per sample. Total RNA was extracted from PBMCs with Trizol reagent, with at least 6 micrograms obtained per sample. For every donor, flow cytometry on a PBMC aliquot measured the percentage of naive CD45RAhigh/CD27high T cells. The data stem from a study of blood T cells in healthy people across ages (dated by TCRdb to the mid-2010s). Study-level background: In model experiments, template switching captured roughly one uniquely barcoded TCR beta cDNA molecule for every two T cells. The donors were divided into four age groups: young (average around 16 years), middle-aged (about 40), aged (around 59) and long-lived (approximately 74). Donors of different ages were randomly distributed across sequencing lanes to avoid experimental bias. Two additional independent replicas of 1 million unique cDNA reads from the same blood draw were analyzed for two donors (one aged 18 to 30 and one aged 80 or older). The study measured age-related changes in TCR beta repertoire diversity using deep sequencing normalized with unique cDNA molecular identifiers.

Overall results and qualifications from the work: The percentage of naive T cells measured by flow cytometry correlated strongly with observed TCR beta diversity. Because donor CMV infection status was unknown, age-related changes in expanded clonotypes were potentially confounded. Compared with the aged group, the long-lived group had more naive CD4+ T cells, fewer expanded clones and increased TCR diversity, suggesting age selection. Conclusive comparison of naive and antigen-experienced compartments was prevented by the profiling of bulk unsorted PBMCs. As age increased, observed TCR beta diversity per million T cells dropped in a roughly linear way, and a significant reduction was already evident by age 40. Estimates of total diversity based on one million sequenced T cells were considered lower bounds and underestimates.

For CDR1 and CDR2, the germline V gene lists SGHDT and YYEEEE. The CDR3 goes from the cysteine to the phenylalanine over 15 residues. Only the CDR3 DNA is retained, 45 bases long and in frame from the first base. The sequencing sample was made of blood. The sequence came from a man aged 18 to 29 in good health. The rearrangement joined TRBV5-6 to TRBJ2-4; the D gene is possibly TRBD1, with 7 bases matching. TRBJ2-7 explains the end of the DNA better; the J call may be wrong. For the CDR3, the sequence is CASSLRQGLAYEQYF. The DNA is as follows: TGTGCCAGCAGCTTGCGACAGGGACTTGCCTACGAGCAGTACTTC.